Sequencing of this T cell receptor beta chain was carried out in a study of T-cell memory formation after mild COVID-19. Study-wide context: TCR clusters were largely donor specific. Points from the study as a whole: The authors left the SARS-CoV-2 specificity of second-wave clones peaking on day 37 unconfirmed.

This clonotype came up a few times. Its antigen is as yet unknown. Each CDR3 protein gets one entry after TCRdb re-called the 5' RACE reads with MiXCR. The table includes about 610,000 distinct CDR3 sequences, 17% detected once. Input material: PBMCs or a T cell subset sorted from them (not recorded which). The sequence was obtained from an adult woman who had mild COVID-19 (a few samples of this study predate the infection). Cell type and time point are not known.

For the CDR3, the DNA is TGCAGTGCTAGAGATTGGCAGAGGAACACTGAAGCTTTCTTT. It specifies CSARDWQRNTEAFF. V usage is TRBV20-1 and J usage is TRBJ1-1; D unresolved. Per the germline V gene, CDR1 is DFQATT and CDR2 is SNEGSKA (reference sequence). V dropped 0 bases and J dropped 1 base, with 9 bases sitting between them. The CDR3 is 14 amino acids.